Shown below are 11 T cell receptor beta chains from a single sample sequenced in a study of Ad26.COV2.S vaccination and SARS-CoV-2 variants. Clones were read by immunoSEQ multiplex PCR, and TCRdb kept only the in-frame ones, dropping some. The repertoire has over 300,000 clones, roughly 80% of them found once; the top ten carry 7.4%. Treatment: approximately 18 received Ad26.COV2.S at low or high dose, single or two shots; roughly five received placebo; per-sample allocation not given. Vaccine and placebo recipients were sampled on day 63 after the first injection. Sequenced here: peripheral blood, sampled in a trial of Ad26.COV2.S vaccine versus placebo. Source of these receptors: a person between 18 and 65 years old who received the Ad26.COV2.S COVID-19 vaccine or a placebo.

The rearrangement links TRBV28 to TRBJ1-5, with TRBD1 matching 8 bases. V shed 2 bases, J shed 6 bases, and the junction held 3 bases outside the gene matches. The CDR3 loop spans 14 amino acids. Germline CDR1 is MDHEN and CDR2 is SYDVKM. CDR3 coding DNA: TGTGCCAGCAGTTTAACAGGGGGTATTCAGCCCCAGCATTTT. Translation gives CASSLTGGIQPQHF.

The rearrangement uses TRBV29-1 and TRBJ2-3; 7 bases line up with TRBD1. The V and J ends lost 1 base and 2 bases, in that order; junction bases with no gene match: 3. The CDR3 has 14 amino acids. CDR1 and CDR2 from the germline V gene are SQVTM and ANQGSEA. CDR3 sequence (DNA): TGCAGCGTTGAAGGGGACAGAAACACAGATACGCAGTATTTT. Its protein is CSVEGDRNTDTQYF.

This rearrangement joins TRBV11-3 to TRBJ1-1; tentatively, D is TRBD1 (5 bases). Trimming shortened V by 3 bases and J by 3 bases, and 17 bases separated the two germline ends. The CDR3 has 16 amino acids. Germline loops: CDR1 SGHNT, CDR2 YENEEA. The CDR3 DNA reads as TGTGCCAGCAGCTTCGGGACCTTGAATTGGGACACTGAAGCTTTCTTT. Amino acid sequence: CASSFGTLNWDTEAFF. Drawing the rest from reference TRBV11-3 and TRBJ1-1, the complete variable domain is EAGVVQSPRYKIIEKKQPVAFWCNPISGHNTLYWYLQNLGQGPELLIRYENEEAVDDSQLPKDRFSAERLKGVDSTLKIQPAELGDSAVYLCASSFGTLNWDTEAFFGQGTRLTVV.

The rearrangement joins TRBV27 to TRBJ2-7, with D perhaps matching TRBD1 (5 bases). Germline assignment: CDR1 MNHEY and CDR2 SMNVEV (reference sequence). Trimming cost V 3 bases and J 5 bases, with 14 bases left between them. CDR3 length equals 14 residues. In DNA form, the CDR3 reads TGTGCCAGCAGTTTCGTTCAGGGTGCCGACGAGCAGTACTTC. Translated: CASSFVQGADEQYF.

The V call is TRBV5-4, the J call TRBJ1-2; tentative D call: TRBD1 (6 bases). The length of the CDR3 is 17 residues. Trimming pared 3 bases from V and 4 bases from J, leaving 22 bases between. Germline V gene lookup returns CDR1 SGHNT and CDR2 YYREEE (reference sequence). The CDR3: CASSSASAGRRGYGYTF. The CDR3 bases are TGTGCCAGCAGCTCAGCTTCGGCTGGGCGCAGGGGCTATGGCTACACCTTC.

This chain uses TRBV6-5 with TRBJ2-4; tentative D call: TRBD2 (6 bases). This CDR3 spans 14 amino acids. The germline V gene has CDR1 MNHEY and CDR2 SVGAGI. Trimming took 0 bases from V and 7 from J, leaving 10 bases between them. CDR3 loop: CASSYSRGTNIQYF. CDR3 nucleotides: TGTGCCAGCAGTTACTCGAGAGGGACTAACATTCAGTACTTC.

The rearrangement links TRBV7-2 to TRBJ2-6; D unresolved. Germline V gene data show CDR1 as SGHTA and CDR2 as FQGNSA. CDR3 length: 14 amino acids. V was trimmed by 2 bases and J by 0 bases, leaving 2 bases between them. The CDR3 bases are TGTGCCAGCAGCTTATTCTCTGGGGCCAACGTCCTGACTTTC. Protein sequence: CASSLFSGANVLTF.

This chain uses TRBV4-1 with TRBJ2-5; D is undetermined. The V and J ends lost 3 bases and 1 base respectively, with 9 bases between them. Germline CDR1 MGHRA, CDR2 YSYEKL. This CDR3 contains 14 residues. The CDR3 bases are TGCGCCAGCAGCCAGGTTTATCTCCAAGAGACCCAGTACTTC. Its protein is CASSQVYLQETQYF.

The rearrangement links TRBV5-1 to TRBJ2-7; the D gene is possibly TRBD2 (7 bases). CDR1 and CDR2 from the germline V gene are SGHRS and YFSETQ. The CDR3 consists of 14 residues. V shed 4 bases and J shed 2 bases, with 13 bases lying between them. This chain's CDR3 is CASSGRDIPYEQYF. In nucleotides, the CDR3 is TGCGCCAGCAGCGGGAGGGACATTCCCTACGAGCAGTACTTC.

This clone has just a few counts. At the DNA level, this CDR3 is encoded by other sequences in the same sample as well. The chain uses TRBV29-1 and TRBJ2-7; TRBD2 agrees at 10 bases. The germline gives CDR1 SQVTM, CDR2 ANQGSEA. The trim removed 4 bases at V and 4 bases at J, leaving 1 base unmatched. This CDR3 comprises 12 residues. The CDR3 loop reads CSVGTSGYEQYF. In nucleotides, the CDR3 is TGCAGCGTTGGGACTAGCGGATACGAGCAGTACTTC.

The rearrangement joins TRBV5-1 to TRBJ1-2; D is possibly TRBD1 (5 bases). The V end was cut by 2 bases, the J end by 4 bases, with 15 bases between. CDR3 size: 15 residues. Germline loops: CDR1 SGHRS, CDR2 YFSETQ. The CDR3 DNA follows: TGCGCCAGCAGCTTAACCGGGACGTCTATCTATGGCTACACCTTC. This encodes CASSLTGTSIYGYTF.